This T cell receptor beta chain was sequenced during a study of shared clonotypes between healthy human individuals. Study outcomes and limitations: In having few donors, the study represented limited genetic and exposure-history diversity. Richness estimates generally favored naive over memory subsets. Sampling was confined to blood; repertoires within tissues likely differ.

Each subset's genomic DNA was split evenly across several immunoSEQ plates. The method was immunoSEQ multiplex PCR; TCRdb's version includes in-frame clones alone and lacks a portion of them. The sample holds 1,500,000 or so clones, roughly 97% seen once. Regarding this clone: Antigen unknown. This sample includes further DNA sequences coding for the same CDR3.

The CDR3 has 14 amino acids. The ends lost 4 bases at V and 4 bases at J; junction bases unmatched: 5. Germline V gives CDR1 KGHSH, CDR2 LQKENI. The V gene is TRBV18, the J gene TRBJ2-7; 9 nucleotides line up with TRBD1. Sequenced input: naive CD4+ T cells sorted from blood. Sample subset: CD45RA+ positively selected. The source is a man aged 25-45 years in good health. CDR3 region: CASSRDRAAYEQYF. CDR3 DNA sequence: TGTGCCAGCTCACGGGACAGGGCGGCGTACGAGCAGTACTTC. Based on the CDR3 plus reference TRBV18 and TRBJ2-7, the full variable domain is NAGVMQNPRHLVRRRGQEARLRCSPMKGHSHVYWYRQLPEEGLKFMVYLQKENIIDESGMPKERFSAEFPKEGPSILRIQQVVRGDSAAYFCASSRDRAAYEQYFGPGTRLTVT.